This T cell receptor (beta chain) is from a study of blood T cells in healthy people across ages. Across the study: Capture via template switching afforded approximately one barcoded beta molecule per two T cells. Study-wide points: Leaving the PBMCs unsorted stopped any conclusive comparison of naive versus antigen-experienced cells.

Each individual donor underwent a draw of approximately 10 milliliters of peripheral blood. PBMCs numbering at least 6.5 million were isolated per sample. A second PCR of about 6 to 12 cycles used a sample-barcoded 5' primer and a J-beta primer mix. TCRdb analysed the 5' RACE reads with MiXCR anew, one entry per CDR3 protein. The data contain approximately 1,700,000 distinct CDR3 sequences, more than 35% of them singletons. As regards this clonotype: Antigen specificity is unknown.

V lost 2 bases to trimming and J lost 2 bases, with 10 bases between them. The CDR3 is 14 residues long. CDR1 MNHEY and CDR2 SMNVEV come from the germline V gene (reference sequence). The specimen was blood. This clonotype originated in a human donor in good health. The V and J genes are TRBV27 and TRBJ2-7; D is ambiguous. CDR3 sequence: CASSLSPGAYEQYF. In DNA form, the CDR3 reads TGTGCCAGCAGTTTAAGCCCAGGAGCCTACGAGCAGTACTTC.